The 9 T cell receptor beta chains given below trace back to one sample, sequenced in a study of T-cell reconstitution after alpha-beta-depleted transplantation in children. Construction of the TCRbeta library involved unique molecular identifiers. TCRdb fed the PCR reads into MiXCR, producing one record per CDR3 protein. The table has 670,000 or so distinct CDR3 sequences, around 14% seen once. The source material was PBMCs, sampled before TCRalphabeta/CD19-depleted stem cell transplant. The receptors stem from a girl aged 2-10 years with congenital amegakaryocytic thrombocytopenia, due to receive a stem cell transplant.

Ten or more counts support this clonotype. The CDR3 DNA sequence: TGCGCCAGCAGCTTGGGGCCAGCAGATACGCAGTATTTT. Translated: CASSLGPADTQYF. This sequence joins TRBV5-1 and TRBJ2-3; D is uncertain. The V gene lost 0 bases and the J gene lost 4 bases, with 6 bases spanning the gap. Per germline, CDR1 SGHRS and CDR2 YFSETQ. This CDR3 region has 13 residues.

This clonotype was recorded at least ten times. The chain joins TRBV29-1 to TRBJ2-1, with D perhaps matching TRBD1 or TRBD2 (5 bases each). The CDR3 is 14 residues long. Trimming removed 5 bases from V and 2 bases from J, with 13 bases in between. Per the germline V gene, CDR1 is SQVTM and CDR2 is ANQGSEA. CDR3 sequence (DNA): TGCAGCGTTATTACCGGGGACGCCTACAATGAGCAGTTCTTC. Its translation is CSVITGDAYNEQFF.

This clonotype was counted between two and nine times. The J gene is TRBJ2-3, the V gene TRBV20-1, with 7 bases identical to TRBD2. The CDR3 runs 18 residues. Trimming cost V 3 bases and J 4 bases; bases outside gene matches: 19. CDR1 and CDR2 from the germline V gene are DFQATT and SNEGSKA (reference sequence). CDR3 region: CSASLYRGGSGGADTQYF. In DNA, the CDR3 is TGCAGTGCTAGTTTATATAGGGGCGGGAGTGGTGGCGCAGATACGCAGTATTTT.

To note about this clonotype: At one end, the junction sequence differs from germline, possibly due to a read error. The chain recombines TRBV7-9 with TRBJ2-7; the D is unclear. CDR3 size: 15 residues. Per the germline V gene, CDR1 is SEHNR and CDR2 is FQNEAQ (reference sequence). The CDR3 DNA reads as TGTGCCAGCGCCCTCAACACGGTGAGCTCCTACGAGCAGCACTTC. This codes for CASALNTVSSYEQHF.

V and J are TRBV19 and TRBJ2-1, with TRBD2 as a possible D gene (7 bases). V dropped 9 bases and J dropped 7 bases, with 16 bases sitting between them. There are 13 residues in the CDR3. Germline assignment: CDR1 LNHDA and CDR2 SQIVND (reference sequence). CDR3 region: CASQLRGGNEQFF. CDR3 DNA sequence: TGTGCCAGCCAATTAAGGGGGGGAAATGAGCAGTTCTTC.

A note on this clonotype: The CDR3 carries no conserved terminal phenylalanine or tryptophan, so it likely arises from a read error. J is TRBJ2-5 and V is TRBV5-6; D unresolved. The CDR3 consists of 12 residues. CDR1 and CDR2 from the germline V gene are SGHDT and YYEEEE. The germline V and J ends were trimmed by 1 base and 3 bases, with 4 bases remaining between them. CDR3 sequence reads: CASSLTEETQYY. CDR3 bases: TGTGCCAGCAGCTTGACAGAAGAGACCCAGTACTAC.

This chain connects TRBV10-2 to TRBJ2-3, with 12 bases identical to TRBD1. Germline-derived CDR1 and CDR2 are WSHSY and SAAADI. This CDR3 comprises 15 residues. The V gene end was trimmed by 4 bases and the J gene end by 6 bases; junction bases not matched to a gene: 5. CDR3 sequence: CASSGGQGAVDTQYF. The CDR3 bases are TGCGCCAGCAGTGGGGGACAGGGGGCAGTTGATACGCAGTATTTT.

This clonotype was seen repeatedly, ten times or more. J is TRBJ2-7 and V is TRBV5-1, with TRBD1 as a possible D gene (6 bases). This CDR3 comprises 13 residues. The V gene's germline CDR1 is SGHRS and CDR2 YFSETQ. V was cut by 0 bases and J by 5 bases, with 9 bases left in between. CDR3 in amino acids: CASSLGTVDEQYF. The CDR3 bases are TGCGCCAGCAGCTTGGGGACAGTTGACGAGCAGTACTTC.

The V and J genes are TRBV10-3 and TRBJ2-5; no firm D call. Germline V gene data show CDR1 as ENHRY and CDR2 as SYGVKD. The V end was cut by 3 bases, the J end by 2 bases, with 7 bases between. The CDR3 is 13 amino acids. CDR3 DNA sequence: TGTGCCATCAGTGAATTTGTACAAGAGACCCAGTACTTC. This translates into CAISEFVQETQYF.